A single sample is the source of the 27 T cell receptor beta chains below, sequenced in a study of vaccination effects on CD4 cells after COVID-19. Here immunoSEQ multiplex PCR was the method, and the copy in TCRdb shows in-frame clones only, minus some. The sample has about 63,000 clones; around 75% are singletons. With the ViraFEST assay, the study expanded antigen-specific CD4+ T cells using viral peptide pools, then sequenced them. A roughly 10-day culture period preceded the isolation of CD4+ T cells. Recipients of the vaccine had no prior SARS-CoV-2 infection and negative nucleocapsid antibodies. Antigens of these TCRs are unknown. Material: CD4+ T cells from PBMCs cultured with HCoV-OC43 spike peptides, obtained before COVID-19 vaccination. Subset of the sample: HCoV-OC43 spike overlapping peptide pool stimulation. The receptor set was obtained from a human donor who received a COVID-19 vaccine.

CDR3 in DNA: TGCGCCAGCAGCTTAGACGGTACTAACTATGGCTACACCTTC. Protein: CASSLDGTNYGYTF. J is TRBJ1-2 and V is TRBV5-1; D gene unclear. V lost 2 bases, J lost 0 bases, and 8 bases lay in between. This CDR3 has 14 amino acids. The germline V gene encodes CDR1 SGHRS and CDR2 YFSETQ.

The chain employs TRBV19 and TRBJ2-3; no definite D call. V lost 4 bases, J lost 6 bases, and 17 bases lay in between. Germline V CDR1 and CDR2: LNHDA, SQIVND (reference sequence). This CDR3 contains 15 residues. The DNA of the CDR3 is TGTGCCAGTAGTAGGACCACAGACGCTGGGGATACGCAGTATTTT. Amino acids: CASSRTTDAGDTQYF.

CDR3 coding DNA: TGTGCCAGCAGCTTGCCAGGGGATATGAGCACAGATACGCAGTATTTT. Protein: CASSLPGDMSTDTQYF. The chain employs TRBV5-4 and TRBJ2-3; the D gene is possibly TRBD1 (6 bases). Per the germline V gene, CDR1 is SGHNT and CDR2 is YYREEE (reference sequence). The CDR3 sequence is 16 residues long. The germline V and J ends were trimmed by 1 base and 0 bases, with 12 bases remaining between them.

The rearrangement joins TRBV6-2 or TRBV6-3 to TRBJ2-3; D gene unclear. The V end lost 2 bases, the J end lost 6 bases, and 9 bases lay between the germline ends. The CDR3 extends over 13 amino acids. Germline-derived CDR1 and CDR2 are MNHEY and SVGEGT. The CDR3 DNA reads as TGTGCCAGCAGTTACAATCGGCAGGATACGCAGTATTTT. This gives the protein CASSYNRQDTQYF.

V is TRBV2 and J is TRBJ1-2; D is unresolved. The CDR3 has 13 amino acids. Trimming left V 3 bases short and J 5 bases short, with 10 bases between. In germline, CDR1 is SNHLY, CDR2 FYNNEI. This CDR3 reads CASSEAGEYGYTF. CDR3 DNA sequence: TGTGCCAGCAGTGAGGCCGGGGAGTATGGCTACACCTTC. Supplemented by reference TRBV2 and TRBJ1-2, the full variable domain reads EPEVTQTPSHQVTQMGQEVILRCVPISNHLYFYWYRQILGQKVEFLVSFYNNEISEKSEIFDDQFSVERPDGSNFTLKIRSTKLEDSAMYFCASSEAGEYGYTFGSGTRLTVV.

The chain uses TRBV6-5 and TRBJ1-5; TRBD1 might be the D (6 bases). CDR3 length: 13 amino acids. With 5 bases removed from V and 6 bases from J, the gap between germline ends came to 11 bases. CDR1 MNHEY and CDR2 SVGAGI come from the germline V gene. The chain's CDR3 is CASSTGRGQPQHF. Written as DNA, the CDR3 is TGTGCCAGCAGTACAGGGCGCGGTCAGCCCCAGCATTTT.

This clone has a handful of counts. CDR3 bases: TGTGCCAGCAGCTCCGGTGCGGGACAGGGGAATCAGCCCCAGCATTTT. Its protein product is CASSSGAGQGNQPQHF. This chain links TRBV5-5 with TRBJ1-5; 10 bases are a match to TRBD1. The CDR3 length is 16 residues. The germline V gene encodes CDR1 SGHKS and CDR2 YYEKEE (reference sequence). V was pared by 3 bases and J by 4 bases, with 7 bases of the junction left unmatched.

The chain's CDR3 is CASSPDAPRGAGGYTF. Here the CDR3 DNA reads TGTGCCAGCAGCCCCGATGCTCCCAGGGGGGCAGGGGGCTACACCTTC. This chain joins TRBV7-3 and TRBJ1-2, with 7 bases identical to TRBD1. Germline CDR1 and CDR2: SGHTA and FQGTGA. This CDR3 spans 16 amino acids. V shed 5 bases and J 8 bases; nucleotides not matched to a gene: 17.

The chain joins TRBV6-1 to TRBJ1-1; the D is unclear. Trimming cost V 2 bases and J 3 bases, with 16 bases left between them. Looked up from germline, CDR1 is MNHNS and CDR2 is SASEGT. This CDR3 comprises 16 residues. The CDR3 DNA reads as TGTGCCAGCAGTGAAACATATTTCGGGGTATACACTGAAGCTTTCTTT. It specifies CASSETYFGVYTEAFF.

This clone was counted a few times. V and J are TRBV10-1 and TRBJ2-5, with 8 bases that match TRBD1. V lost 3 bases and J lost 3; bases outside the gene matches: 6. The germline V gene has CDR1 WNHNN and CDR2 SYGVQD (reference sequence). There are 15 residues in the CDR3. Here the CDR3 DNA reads TGCGCCAGCAGTGAAGGACAGGGCTGGGAAGAGACCCAGTACTTC. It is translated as CASSEGQGWEETQYF.

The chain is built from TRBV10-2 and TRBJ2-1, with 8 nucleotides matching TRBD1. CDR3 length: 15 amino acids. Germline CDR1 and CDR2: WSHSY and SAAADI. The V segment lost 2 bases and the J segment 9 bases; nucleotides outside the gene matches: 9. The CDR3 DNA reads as TGCGCCAGCAGTGAGACATTCTCAGGGGGCAGTGAGCAGTTCTTC. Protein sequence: CASSETFSGGSEQFF.

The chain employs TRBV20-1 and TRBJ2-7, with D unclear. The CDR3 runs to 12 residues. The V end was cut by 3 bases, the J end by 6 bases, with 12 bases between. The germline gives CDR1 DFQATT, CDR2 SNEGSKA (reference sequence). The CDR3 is CSASGRLGEQYV. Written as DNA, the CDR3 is TGCAGTGCTAGTGGCCGCCTGGGCGAGCAGTACGTC.

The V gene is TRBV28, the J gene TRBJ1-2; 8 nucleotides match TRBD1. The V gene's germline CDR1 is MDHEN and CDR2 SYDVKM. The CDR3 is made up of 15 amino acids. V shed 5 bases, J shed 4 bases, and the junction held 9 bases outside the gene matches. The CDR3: CASSPLAGGFYGYTF. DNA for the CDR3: TGTGCCAGCAGTCCCTTGGCAGGGGGCTTCTATGGCTACACCTTC.

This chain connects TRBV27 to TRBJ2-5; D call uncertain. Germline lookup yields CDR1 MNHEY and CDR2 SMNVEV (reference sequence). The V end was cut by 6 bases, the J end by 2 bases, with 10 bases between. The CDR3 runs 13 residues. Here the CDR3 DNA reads TGTGCCAGCAGCCTCTACAGACAAGAGACCCAGTACTTC. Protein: CASSLYRQETQYF.

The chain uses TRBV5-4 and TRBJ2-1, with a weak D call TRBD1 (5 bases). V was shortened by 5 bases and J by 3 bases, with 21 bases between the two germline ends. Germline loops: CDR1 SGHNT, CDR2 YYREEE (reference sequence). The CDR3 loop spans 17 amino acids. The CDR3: CASRPGGAGPLYNEQFF. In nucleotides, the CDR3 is TGTGCCAGCAGGCCCGGTGGGGCAGGGCCTCTCTACAATGAGCAGTTCTTC.

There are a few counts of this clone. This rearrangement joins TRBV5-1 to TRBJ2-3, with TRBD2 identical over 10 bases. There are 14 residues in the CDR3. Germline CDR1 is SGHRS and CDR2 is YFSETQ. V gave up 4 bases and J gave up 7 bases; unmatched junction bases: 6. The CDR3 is CASSLGSGGYTQYF. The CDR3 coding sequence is TGCGCCAGCAGCCTGGGTAGCGGGGGGTATACGCAGTATTTT.

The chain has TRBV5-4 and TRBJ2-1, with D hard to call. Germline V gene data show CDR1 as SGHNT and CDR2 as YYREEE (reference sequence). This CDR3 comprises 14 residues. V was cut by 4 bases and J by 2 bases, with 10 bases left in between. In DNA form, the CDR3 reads TGTGCCAGCAGCCATTCAGGTACCTACAATGAGCAGTTCTTC. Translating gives CASSHSGTYNEQFF.

The DNA for the CDR3 is TGTGCCAGTAGTAACCGACAGATGCGGGAGCTGTTTTTT. Residues: CASSNRQMRELFF. The gene calls are TRBV19 and TRBJ2-2; the D gene is possibly TRBD1 (5 bases). This CDR3 is 13 amino acids long. Germline V CDR1 and CDR2: LNHDA, SQIVND (reference sequence). With 4 bases removed from V and 9 bases from J, the gap between germline ends came to 12 bases.

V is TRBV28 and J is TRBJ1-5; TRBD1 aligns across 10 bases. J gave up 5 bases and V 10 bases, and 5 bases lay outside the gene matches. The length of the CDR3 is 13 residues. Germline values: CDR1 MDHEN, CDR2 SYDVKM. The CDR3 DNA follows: TGTGCCACCCTCGACAGGGGGCATCAGCCCCAGCATTTT. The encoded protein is CATLDRGHQPQHF.

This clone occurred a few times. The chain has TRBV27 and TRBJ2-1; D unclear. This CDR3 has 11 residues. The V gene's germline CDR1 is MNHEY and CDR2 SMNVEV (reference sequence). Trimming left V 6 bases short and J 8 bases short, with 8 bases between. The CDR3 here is CASRASHEQFF. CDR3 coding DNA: TGTGCCAGCAGGGCTAGTCATGAGCAGTTCTTC.

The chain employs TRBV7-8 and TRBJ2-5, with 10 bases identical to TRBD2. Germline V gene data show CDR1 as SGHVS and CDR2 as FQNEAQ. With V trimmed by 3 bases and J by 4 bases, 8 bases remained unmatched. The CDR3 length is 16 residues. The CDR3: CASSFSSGGAGETQYF. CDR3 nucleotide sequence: TGTGCCAGCAGCTTTTCCAGCGGGGGGGCTGGAGAGACCCAGTACTTC.

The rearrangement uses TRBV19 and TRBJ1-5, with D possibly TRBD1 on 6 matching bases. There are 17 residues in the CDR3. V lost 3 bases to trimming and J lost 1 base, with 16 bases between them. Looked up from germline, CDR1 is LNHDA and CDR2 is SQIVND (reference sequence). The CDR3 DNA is TGTGCCAGTAGTATTGCTGCGGGGGCCTCGAGCAATCAGCCCCAGCATTTT. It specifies CASSIAAGASSNQPQHF. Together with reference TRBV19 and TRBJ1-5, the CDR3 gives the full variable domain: DGGITQSPKYLFRKEGQNVTLSCEQNLNHDAMYWYRQDPGQGLRLIYYSQIVNDFQKGDIAEGYSVSREKKESFPLTVTSAQKNPTAFYLCASSIAAGASSNQPQHFGDGTRLSIL.

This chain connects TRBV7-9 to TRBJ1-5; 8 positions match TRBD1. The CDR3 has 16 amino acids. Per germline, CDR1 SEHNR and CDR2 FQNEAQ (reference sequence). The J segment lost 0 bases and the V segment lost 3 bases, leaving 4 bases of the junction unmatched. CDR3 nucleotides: TGTGCCAGCAGCTTCGGGACAGGAACTAGCAATCAGCCCCAGCATTTT. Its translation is CASSFGTGTSNQPQHF.

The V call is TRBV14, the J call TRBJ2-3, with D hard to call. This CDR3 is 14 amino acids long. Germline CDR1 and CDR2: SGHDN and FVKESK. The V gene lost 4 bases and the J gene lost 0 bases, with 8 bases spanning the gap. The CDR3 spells CASSRIRSTDTQYF. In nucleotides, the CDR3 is TGTGCCAGCAGCCGAATACGTAGCACAGATACGCAGTATTTT.

CDR3: CASSLGQDRTNEKLFF. CDR3 coding DNA: TGCGCCAGCAGCTTGGGACAGGATCGAACTAATGAAAAACTGTTTTTT. This chain connects TRBV5-1 to TRBJ1-4; weak D call: TRBD1 (6 bases). The CDR3 extends over 16 amino acids. Germline V gives CDR1 SGHRS, CDR2 YFSETQ. V lost 0 bases to trimming and J lost 1 base, with 10 bases between them.

CDR3 protein: CASSSGQSRGGTQYF. CDR3 in DNA: TGCGCCAGCAGCTCTGGACAGTCTCGGGGGGGGACCCAGTACTTC. The chain couples TRBV5-1 to TRBJ2-5, with 8 bases lining up with TRBD2. J was trimmed by 7 bases and V by 3 bases; bases with no gene match: 11. CDR1 and CDR2 (germline): SGHRS, YFSETQ. The CDR3 consists of 15 residues. The variable domain in full, with the rest retrieved from reference TRBV5-1 and TRBJ2-5, is KAGVTQTPRYLIKTRGQQVTLSCSPISGHRSVSWYQQTPGQGLQFLFEYFSETQRNKGNFPGRFSGRQFSNSRSEMNVSTLELGDSALYLCASSSGQSRGGTQYFGPGTRLLVL.

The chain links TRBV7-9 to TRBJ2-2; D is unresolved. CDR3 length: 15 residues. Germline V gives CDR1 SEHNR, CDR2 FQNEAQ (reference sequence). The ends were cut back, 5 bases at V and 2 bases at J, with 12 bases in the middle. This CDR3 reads CASSQVGANTGELFF. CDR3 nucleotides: TGTGCCAGCAGCCAGGTCGGAGCTAACACCGGGGAGCTGTTTTTT.